This T cell receptor beta chain was captured in a study of blood T cell repertoires in COVID-19. Across the study: PBMCs, B-cell-depleted T cells, or T cells provided the cDNA or gDNA that made up the material.

Germline trimming cut 6 bases from V and 3 bases from J; bases unmatched to any gene: 11. The CDR3 is made up of 16 amino acids. Germline lookup yields CDR1 MNHEY and CDR2 SVGEGT. Profiled with immunoSEQ multiplex PCR; TCRdb holds only in-frame clones, not every one. This sample has about 130,000 clones, with roughly 86% found just once. Source material: peripheral blood. The TCR originated in a woman aged 65 to 85 with COVID-19, enrolled during active disease. The rearrangement joins TRBV6-2 or TRBV6-3 to TRBJ1-5, with 7 bases matching TRBD1. The CDR3 region has the DNA TGTGCCAGCAGCGACAGGGAAGGATGGAACAATCAGCCCCAGCATTTT. It codes for CASSDREGWNNQPQHF.